Listed below are T cell receptor beta chains from one sample, sequenced in a study of blood T cell repertoires in COVID-19. The table came from immunoSEQ multiplex PCR; TCRdb's copy has only in-frame clones and leaves some out. The sample carries about 250,000 clones, about four fifths recorded once. Material for sequencing was PBMCs or T cells enriched from blood (not recorded which). The receptors originated from a woman in her thirties or forties who had been exposed to COVID-19. CDR3s include the opening cysteine and the closing phenylalanine or tryptophan. Fields, in order: J gene, V gene, CDR3 protein.

TRBJ2-5	TRBV10-3	CAINRGTGGDQETQYF
TRBJ2-7	TRBV2	CASRGDRGTYEQYF
TRBJ1-3	TRBV5-1	CASSLNTGGNTIYF
TRBJ2-7	TRBV6-5	CASTLRAGGPYEQYF
TRBJ2-7	TRBV19	CASSVGWERHPYEQYF
TRBJ2-1	TRBV7-2	CASSAGPNNEQFF
TRBJ1-3	TRBV11-1	CASSRTGGINTIYF
TRBJ2-2	TRBV6-5	CASSYSGTGTSELFF
TRBJ1-2	TRBV19	CASSIPGSRNYGYTF
TRBJ2-7	TRBV25-1	CASSGDSSYEQYF
TRBJ1-1	TRBV7-9	CASSSWGYGTGAVEAFF
TRBJ1-2	TRBV19	CASHDRRPAYGYTF
TRBJ2-7	TRBV4-2	CASSQPGDYEQYF
TRBJ2-5	TRBV18	CASSPLREETQYF
TRBJ2-7	TRBV18	CASSPHDIAGGISYEQYF